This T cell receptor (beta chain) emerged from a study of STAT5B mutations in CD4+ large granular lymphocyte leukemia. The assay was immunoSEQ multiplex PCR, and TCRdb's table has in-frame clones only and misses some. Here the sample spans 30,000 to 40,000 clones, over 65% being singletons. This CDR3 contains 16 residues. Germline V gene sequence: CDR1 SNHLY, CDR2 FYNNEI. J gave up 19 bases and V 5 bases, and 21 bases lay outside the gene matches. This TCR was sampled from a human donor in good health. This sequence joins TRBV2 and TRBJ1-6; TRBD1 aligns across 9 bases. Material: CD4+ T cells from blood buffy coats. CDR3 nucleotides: TGTGCCAGCAGTTTAGCCCCGGCGGGACAGGGCTCCGGACTTCACTTT. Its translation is CASSLAPAGQGSGLHF. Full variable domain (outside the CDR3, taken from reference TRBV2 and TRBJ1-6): EPEVTQTPSHQVTQMGQEVILRCVPISNHLYFYWYRQILGQKVEFLVSFYNNEISEKSEIFDDQFSVERPDGSNFTLKIRSTKLEDSAMYFCASSLAPAGQGSGLHFGNGTRLTVT.